The entry below gives a single TCR beta chain sequence along with its context. This sample was taken from a study of T cell changes during pregnancy in multiple sclerosis. The table came from immunoSEQ multiplex PCR; TCRdb's copy has only in-frame clones and leaves some out. This table holds some 70,000 clones, roughly nine tenths found once. Germline lookup yields CDR1 LNHDA and CDR2 SQIVND (reference sequence). The CDR3 length is 16 residues. With 3 bases removed from V and 2 bases from J, the gap between germline ends came to 11 bases. The sequence derives from a female donor in good health, enrolled as a control in a pregnancy study. Specimen: peripheral blood, collected in the second trimester of pregnancy. The chain employs TRBV19 and TRBJ2-6; weak D call: TRBD1 (5 bases). The CDR3 here is CASSIPGRTGANVLTF. CDR3 sequence (DNA): TGTGCCAGTAGTATTCCAGGGCGGACTGGGGCCAACGTCCTGACTTTC.